One and the same sample provided the 29 T cell receptor beta chains below, sequenced in a study of CD8+CD57+ T cells in acquired aplastic anemia. Patients picked for sequencing had shown CD8+CD57+ cell expansion detected by flow cytometry. Genomic DNA templated the TCR beta VDJ and CDR3 profiling. TCRdb called the reads again in MiXCR, with one record for every CDR3 protein. The repertoire holds more than 150,000 distinct CDR3 sequences, around 50% seen once, with 10% to 15% in the top ten. Input material: sorted CD4+, CD8+, or CD8+CD57+ T cells (not recorded which) from PBMCs. The receptors here all came from a human donor with aplastic anemia.

This clonotype was picked up a small number of times. DNA of the CDR3: TGTGCCACCAGTGACAGCGGGACTAGCGGTTCCTACTACGAGCAGTACTTC. This sequence encodes CATSDSGTSGSYYEQYF. The chain uses TRBV24-1 and TRBJ2-7, with 11 bases that match TRBD2. This CDR3 contains 17 residues. J lost 3 bases, V lost 4 bases, and 10 bases had no gene match. The germline CDR1 and CDR2 sequences are KGHDR and SFDVKD.

J is TRBJ1-5 and V is TRBV12-3 or TRBV12-4; D is undetermined. Trimming removed 5 bases from V and 5 bases from J, with 10 bases in between. The CDR3 runs to 13 residues. CDR3 sequence: CASSPTEDQPQHF. The CDR3 DNA reads as TGTGCCAGCAGTCCGACGGAGGATCAGCCCCAGCATTTT.

This chain connects TRBV11-1 to TRBJ2-3, with D perhaps TRBD2 (6 bases). Trimming removed 6 bases at V and 4 bases at J, with 20 bases between. This CDR3 is 16 amino acids long. Germline CDR1 reads SGHAT; CDR2 reads FQDESV (reference sequence). As DNA, the CDR3 is TGTGCCAGCAGTCCCCGACTAGGTGGGGGTCCAGATACGCAGTATTTT. As protein: CASSPRLGGGPDTQYF.

This clonotype was counted many times. The gene calls are TRBV24-1 and TRBJ2-1, with 8 positions matching TRBD2. This CDR3 comprises 15 residues. The junction had 6 bases not matched to a gene; V was cut back by 3 bases and J by 6 bases. Germline V lookup: CDR1 KGHDR, CDR2 SFDVKD. The CDR3 loop reads CATSDPKREGNEQFF. The CDR3 nucleotides read TGTGCCACCAGTGATCCTAAACGGGAGGGCAATGAGCAGTTCTTC.

In the case of this clonotype: The junction does not match germline at one end; this may be a read error. The chain recombines TRBV10-3 with TRBJ2-5; 10 positions match TRBD1. The length of the CDR3 is 16 residues. Germline V gene data show CDR1 as ENHRY and CDR2 as SYGVKD. CDR3 sequence reads: CATSEGTGVRRETQYF. Written as DNA, the CDR3 is TGTGCCACCAGTGAGGGGACAGGGGTCCGTAGGGAGACCCAGTACTTC.

This clonotype was seen a few times. The chain uses TRBV24-1 and TRBJ2-2; no clear D. V dropped 5 bases and J dropped 1 base, with 4 bases sitting between them. Germline values: CDR1 KGHDR, CDR2 SFDVKD. There are 13 residues in the CDR3. The CDR3 sequence is CATSVENTGELFF. CDR3 in DNA: TGTGCCACCAGTGTGGAGAACACCGGGGAGCTGTTTTTT.

This clonotype has more than one count but fewer than ten. The chain has TRBV10-2 and TRBJ1-1; D ambiguous. The CDR3 sequence is 12 residues long. Germline assignment: CDR1 WSHSY and CDR2 SAAADI. V was shortened by 6 bases and J by 4 bases, with 9 bases between the two germline ends. The CDR3 sequence is CASRDSSTEAFF. The CDR3 DNA sequence: TGCGCCAGCAGGGATAGTAGCACTGAAGCTTTCTTT.

The chain couples TRBV6-6 to TRBJ1-2, with unresolved D. The germline gives CDR1 MNHNY, CDR2 SVGAGI (reference sequence). The CDR3 is 10 amino acids. Trimming left V 6 bases short and J 6 bases short, with 5 bases between. The CDR3 loop reads CASRVNGYTF. CDR3 DNA sequence: TGTGCCAGCAGGGTGAATGGCTACACCTTC.

This sequence joins TRBV10-3 and TRBJ2-3; 9 bases map to TRBD2. The CDR3 totals 14 residues. With V trimmed by 7 bases and J by 3 bases, 5 bases remained unmatched. From germline, CDR1 is ENHRY and CDR2 SYGVKD. CDR3 protein: CAIKRGARTDTQYF. In DNA form, the CDR3 reads TGTGCCATCAAGCGGGGGGCAAGGACAGATACGCAGTATTTT.

This chain uses TRBV2 with TRBJ2-3; TRBD1 matches at 8 bases. Trimming took 5 bases from V and 4 from J; bases not matched to a gene: 5. CDR3 length equals 14 residues. The germline V gene encodes CDR1 SNHLY and CDR2 FYNNEI. CDR3 sequence (DNA): TGTGCCAGCAGTCTACAGGGGGGTTCAGATACGCAGTATTTT. Its protein is CASSLQGGSDTQYF.

This clonotype was seen repeatedly, ten times or more. This chain links TRBV5-1 with TRBJ2-5, with D possibly matching TRBD2 (5 bases). CDR1 and CDR2 from the germline V gene are SGHRS and YFSETQ. There are 15 residues in the CDR3. V was pared by 0 bases and J by 5 bases, with 14 bases between. The CDR3 region has the DNA TGCGCCAGCAGCTTGGGAGCCCCGACGGGGGAGACCCAGTACTTC. Translated: CASSLGAPTGETQYF.

The sample holds many counts of this clonotype. This sequence joins TRBV4-2 and TRBJ2-7, with 10 bases that match TRBD2. CDR3 length: 16 amino acids. Germline values: CDR1 LGHNA, CDR2 YNFKEQ. The junction had 11 bases not matched to a gene; V was cut back by 4 bases and J by 5 bases. The CDR3 loop reads CASSPLLAGGQNEQYF. CDR3 DNA: TGTGCCAGCAGCCCCCTCTTAGCGGGGGGTCAGAACGAGCAGTACTTC.

There are a few counts of this clonotype. The rearrangement joins TRBV24-1 to TRBJ1-4, with D possibly matching TRBD1 (5 bases). The CDR3 extends over 14 amino acids. V shed 10 bases and J shed 10 bases, with 21 bases lying between them. Germline V gene sequence: CDR1 KGHDR, CDR2 SFDVKD. For the CDR3, the DNA is TGTGCCACTTCCAAGACCGGGGGGGACGGAAAACTGTTTTTT. Protein sequence: CATSKTGGDGKLFF.

This chain links TRBV11-2 with TRBJ2-7, with a possible D match to TRBD2 (6 bases). V lost 5 bases, J lost 4 bases, and 21 bases lay in between. The length of the CDR3 is 16 residues. Germline lookup yields CDR1 SGHAT and CDR2 FQNNGV. CDR3 region: CASSTQRVSGSYEQYF. CDR3 in DNA: TGTGCCAGCAGCACTCAGAGGGTTAGCGGCTCGTACGAGCAGTACTTC.

This clonotype was counted at least ten times. The chain links TRBV19 to TRBJ1-2, with a tentative D call TRBD1 (5 bases). This CDR3 comprises 16 residues. CDR1 is LNHDA, CDR2 SQIVND, per germline (reference sequence). Trimming took 3 bases from V and 7 from J, leaving 21 bases between them. CDR3 amino acids: CASSMGPIKPSSGYTF. The CDR3 DNA reads as TGTGCCAGTAGTATGGGGCCTATTAAACCCTCTAGTGGCTACACCTTC.

This clonotype has ten or more counts. The CDR3 DNA reads as TGTGCCAGCAGCTACCACCCCCCCTACGAGCAGTACTTC. This encodes CASSYHPPYEQYF. The genes are TRBV14 and TRBJ2-7; no clear D. Trimming took off 5 bases at V and 2 bases at J, with 10 bases between the two ends. Germline V gene data show CDR1 as SGHDN and CDR2 as FVKESK. This CDR3 has 13 amino acids. The full variable domain, rest sourced from reference TRBV14 and TRBJ2-7, is EAGVTQFPSHSVIEKGQTVTLRCDPISGHDNLYWYRRVMGKEIKFLLHFVKESKQDESGMPNNRFLAERTGGTYSTLKVQPAELEDSGVYFCASSYHPPYEQYFGPGTRLTVT.

The CDR3 is CASSISSSDTQYF. DNA of the CDR3: TGTGCCAGTAGTATATCTTCATCAGATACGCAGTATTTT. The rearrangement joins TRBV19 to TRBJ2-3; D uncertain. From germline, CDR1 is LNHDA and CDR2 SQIVND (reference sequence). CDR3 length: 13 amino acids. V was trimmed by 2 bases and J by 4 bases, leaving 7 bases between them.

This clonotype was picked up many times. The CDR3 nucleotides read TGTGCCAGCAATTCGAGGACAGGGATCCCGCGTAGTGAGCAGTACTTC. Protein sequence: CASNSRTGIPRSEQYF. J is TRBJ2-7 and V is TRBV5-6; 8 positions match TRBD1. With V trimmed by 6 bases and J by 7 bases, 18 bases remained unmatched. The CDR3 is 16 residues long. Germline assignment: CDR1 SGHDT and CDR2 YYEEEE.

This clonotype appeared a few times. The V and J genes are TRBV27 and TRBJ2-7; 9 nucleotides agree with TRBD1. The V gene end was trimmed by 2 bases and the J gene end by 2 bases; junction bases not matched to a gene: 13. Germline V lookup: CDR1 MNHEY, CDR2 SMNVEV (reference sequence). The length of the CDR3 is 18 residues. In DNA form, the CDR3 reads TGTGCCAGCAGTTTAAGGGGACAGGGTATAGTGCAGGCCTACGAGCAGTACTTC. This translates into CASSLRGQGIVQAYEQYF.

This clonotype qualifies as medium-sized. V usage is TRBV10-1 and J usage is TRBJ2-7; unclear D gene. The CDR3 sequence is 11 residues long. V was pared by 5 bases and J by 10 bases, with 12 bases between. Germline V gene lookup returns CDR1 WNHNN and CDR2 SYGVQD (reference sequence). The CDR3 coding sequence is TGCGCCAGCAGTCCTGGGAAGGTCCAGTACTTC. Its translation is CASSPGKVQYF.

At least ten counts were recorded for this clonotype. The chain is built from TRBV20-1 and TRBJ1-6; D is uncertain. This CDR3 has 16 amino acids. Trimming removed 6 bases at V and 0 bases at J, with 15 bases between. Per the germline V gene, CDR1 is DFQATT and CDR2 is SNEGSKA (reference sequence). CDR3 coding DNA: TGCAGTGCCCGCGACACCCAGAGCTCCTATAATTCACCCCTCCACTTT. Translating it yields CSARDTQSSYNSPLHF.

This clonotype was detected many times. The chain joins TRBV10-1 to TRBJ2-7, with D perhaps given as TRBD1 or TRBD2 (5 bases each). The CDR3 is 14 amino acids. Trimming shortened V by 2 bases and J by 2 bases, and 10 bases separated the two germline ends. Germline CDR1 WNHNN, CDR2 SYGVQD (reference sequence). The CDR3 spells CASSEGTGPYEQYF. The CDR3 DNA follows: TGCGCCAGCAGTGAGGGGACGGGGCCCTACGAGCAGTACTTC.

The chain has TRBV29-1 and TRBJ1-4; 10 nucleotides line up with TRBD1. This CDR3 is built from 14 residues. Germline-derived CDR1 and CDR2 are SQVTM and ANQGSEA. The CDR3 region has the DNA TGCAGTGCCCGGGACAGGGGAAGGGGTGAAAAACTGTTTTTT. It specifies CSARDRGRGEKLFF.

The rearrangement links TRBV5-5 to TRBJ1-5; D might be TRBD1 (6 bases). Trimming cost V 3 bases and J 3 bases, with 13 bases left between them. Germline CDR1 SGHKS, CDR2 YYEKEE (reference sequence). The CDR3 extends over 15 amino acids. The CDR3 reads CASSWQGRANQPQHF. CDR3 in DNA: TGTGCCAGCAGCTGGCAGGGGAGAGCCAATCAGCCCCAGCATTTT.

This clonotype was recorded many times. This chain links TRBV4-1 with TRBJ1-5; D is possibly TRBD1 (5 bases). Germline V gene lookup returns CDR1 MGHRA and CDR2 YSYEKL. The length of the CDR3 is 15 residues. Trimming removed 0 bases from V and 6 bases from J, with 12 bases in between. CDR3 sequence (DNA): TGCGCCAGCAGCCAAGATGGGGGGGTGACTCAGCCCCAGCATTTT. Protein product: CASSQDGGVTQPQHF.

About this clonotype itself: A much larger clone lies one base from this, so it may be a read error. This chain connects TRBV12-3 or TRBV12-4 to TRBJ2-1; 9 nucleotides line up with TRBD1. This CDR3 region has 15 residues. The CDR3: CASSFRDRVYNGQFF. The CDR3 DNA is TGTGCCAGCAGTTTTCGGGACAGGGTTTACAATGGGCAGTTCTTC.

The chain has TRBV2 and TRBJ1-3, with 7 bases fitting TRBD1. The germline V gene encodes CDR1 SNHLY and CDR2 FYNNEI. V lost 9 bases to trimming and J lost 0 bases; unmatched junction nucleotides: 5. The CDR3 consists of 14 residues. The CDR3 nucleotides are TGTGCCAGAACGACAGGGAACTCTGGAAACACCATATATTTT. This sequence encodes CARTTGNSGNTIYF.

The rearrangement joins TRBV2 to TRBJ2-7; TRBD1 matches at 7 bases. The CDR3 covers 15 residues. From germline, CDR1 is SNHLY and CDR2 FYNNEI. Germline trimming cut 6 bases from V and 2 bases from J; bases unmatched to any gene: 10. The CDR3 nucleotides are TGTGCCAGCAGCCTAGGGACAGCCCGAGCCTACGAGCAGTACTTC. It encodes CASSLGTARAYEQYF.

The chain joins TRBV15 to TRBJ1-1; no firm D call. Germline V gene sequence: CDR1 LNHNV, CDR2 YYDKDF (reference sequence). V dropped 0 bases and J dropped 10 bases, with 12 bases sitting between them. This CDR3 is built from 13 residues. The CDR3 region is CATSRDGPFPAFF. The CDR3 nucleotides read TGTGCCACCAGCAGAGATGGCCCCTTCCCAGCTTTCTTT.